A single sample is the source of the 16 T cell receptor beta chains below, sequenced in a study of preoperative IRX-2 immunotherapy in early breast cancer. Treatment denoted: preoperative locoregional IRX-2 cytokine immunotherapy. Here immunoSEQ multiplex PCR was the method, and the copy in TCRdb shows in-frame clones only, minus some. Here the sample spans some 25,000 clones, over 75% being singletons. Specimen: tumor tissue, collected after IRX-2 immunotherapy. All receptors derive from a human donor with breast cancer.

This chain uses TRBV21-1 with TRBJ1-6. TRBV21-1 is termed a pseudogene. The CDR3 is made up of 15 amino acids. The CDR3 sequence is CASSARLIDPSPLHF. DNA of the CDR3: TGTGCCAGCAGCGCTCGCCTCATCGACCCTTCACCCCTCCACTTT.

The genes are TRBV5-1 and TRBJ2-2, with D perhaps given as TRBD1 or TRBD2 (5 bases each). This CDR3 has 15 residues. Trimming left V 4 bases short and J 2 bases short, with 12 bases between. Germline V CDR1 and CDR2: SGHRS, YFSETQ. The CDR3 region is CASSLSGSNTGELFF. CDR3 coding DNA: TGCGCCAGCAGCCTATCAGGGAGTAACACCGGGGAGCTGTTTTTT.

V gene TRBV7-2 combines with J gene TRBJ2-5, with D maybe TRBD1 (5 bases). The CDR3 has 11 residues. Germline V gene data show CDR1 as SGHTA and CDR2 as FQGNSA. Between the trimmed V and J ends, which lost 2 bases and 7 bases, there was a span of 5 bases. Here the CDR3 DNA reads TGTGCCAGCAGCTTAAGGGGGACCCAGTACTTC. Translated: CASSLRGTQYF.

This chain links TRBV5-1 with TRBJ2-1, with 8 nucleotides matching TRBD2. This CDR3 is built from 16 residues. The germline V gene encodes CDR1 SGHRS and CDR2 YFSETQ. J gave up 2 bases and V 0 bases, and 4 bases lay outside the gene matches. The CDR3 nucleotides read TGCGCCAGCAGCTTGGCCGGGGGGGTCGCCTACAATGAGCAGTTCTTC. It translates to CASSLAGGVAYNEQFF.

The gene calls are TRBV7-6 and TRBJ2-1; 7 bases line up with TRBD2. The CDR3 loop spans 14 amino acids. The V gene's germline CDR1 is SGHVS and CDR2 FNYEAQ. V was pared by 5 bases and J by 0 bases, with 1 base of the junction left unmatched. CDR3 DNA: TGTGCCAGCAGCGCTAGCGGCTCCTACAATGAGCAGTTCTTC. Its protein is CASSASGSYNEQFF.

The chain joins TRBV19 to TRBJ2-2, with D tentatively TRBD1 (6 bases). The CDR3 is 15 residues long. Per the germline V gene, CDR1 is LNHDA and CDR2 is SQIVND (reference sequence). The V and J ends lost 5 bases and 3 bases respectively, with 13 bases between them. The CDR3 DNA reads as TGTGCCAGTAGTCCCCGACAGGCGGACACCGGGGAGCTGTTTTTT. The encoded protein is CASSPRQADTGELFF.

Written as DNA, the CDR3 is TGCGCCAGCAGCGCGCGGGGGCTAGATACGCAGTATTTT. Translated, it gives CASSARGLDTQYF. The chain uses TRBV5-1 and TRBJ2-3; a possible D gene is TRBD2 (7 bases). The length of the CDR3 is 13 residues. Germline V gene data show CDR1 as SGHRS and CDR2 as YFSETQ. V gave up 4 bases and J gave up 5 bases, with 11 bases separating them.

The genes are TRBV19 and TRBJ1-2, with 7 bases matching TRBD1. This CDR3 contains 15 residues. CDR1 is LNHDA and CDR2 is SQIVND in the germline V gene (reference sequence). V shed 5 bases and J 3 bases; nucleotides not matched to a gene: 9. This chain's CDR3 is CASSGPRTGDYGYTF. The CDR3 nucleotides are TGTGCCAGTAGTGGCCCCAGAACAGGGGACTATGGCTACACCTTC.

The rearrangement joins TRBV6-6 to TRBJ2-3; TRBD2 is a possible D gene (6 bases). The length of the CDR3 is 15 residues. Per germline, CDR1 MNHNY and CDR2 SVGAGI (reference sequence). V was trimmed by 6 bases and J by 6 bases, leaving 19 bases between them. CDR3 DNA sequence: TGTGCCAGCAGCCTGATGGGGGGTATGGGGGATACGCAGTATTTT. Amino acids: CASSLMGGMGDTQYF.

The rearrangement links TRBV28 to TRBJ2-7, with D tentatively TRBD1 (6 bases). V lost 7 bases, J lost 6 bases, and 28 bases lay in between. CDR3 length equals 17 residues. Per germline, CDR1 MDHEN and CDR2 SYDVKM. DNA for the CDR3: TGTGCCAGCAAACCCCGACAGGAGTCATGGGGGAAAGCCGAGCAGTACTTC. Amino acids: CASKPRQESWGKAEQYF.

The chain couples TRBV7-6 to TRBJ1-1; no clear D. CDR3 length: 13 amino acids. Trimming removed 4 bases from V and 0 bases from J, with 6 bases in between. CDR1 is SGHVS and CDR2 is FNYEAQ in the germline V gene. The CDR3 DNA sequence: TGTGCCAGCAGCTCCTTCCTGAACACTGAAGCTTTCTTT. Translated, it gives CASSSFLNTEAFF. Full variable domain (missing parts from reference TRBV7-6 and TRBJ1-1): GAGVSQSPRYKVTKRGQDVALRCDPISGHVSLYWYRQALGQGPEFLTYFNYEAQQDKSGLPNDRFSAERPEGSISTLTIQRTEQRDSAMYRCASSSFLNTEAFFGQGTRLTVV.

The V call is TRBV9, the J call TRBJ1-6, with D uncertain. Germline V lookup: CDR1 SGDLS, CDR2 YYNGEE. V was trimmed by 1 base and J by 8 bases, leaving 13 bases between them. The CDR3 sequence is 15 residues long. The CDR3 nucleotides are TGTGCCAGCAGCGTAAGGGAGGGCCCCGATTCACCCCTCCACTTT. Its translation is CASSVREGPDSPLHF.

The V and J genes are TRBV10-1 and TRBJ2-5, with D uncertain. The end of the DNA fits TRBJ2-7 better, so the J call may be wrong. The length of the CDR3 is 13 residues. Per germline, CDR1 WNHNN and CDR2 SYGVQD (reference sequence). The CDR3 loop reads CASSRVTSGEQYF. In DNA form, the CDR3 reads TGCGCCAGCAGCCGGGTCACGTCGGGCGAGCAGTACTTC.

This sequence joins TRBV6-5 and TRBJ1-3, with 7 bases fitting TRBD1. This CDR3 has 14 amino acids. Per the germline V gene, CDR1 is MNHEY and CDR2 is SVGAGI. V lost 6 bases and J lost 0; bases outside the gene matches: 2. The CDR3 spells CASRTGVSGNTIYF. The CDR3 DNA reads TGTGCCAGCAGAACAGGGGTCTCTGGAAACACCATATATTTT.

The rearrangement joins TRBV9 to TRBJ2-7; 13 nucleotides agree with TRBD2. Germline-derived CDR1 and CDR2 are SGDLS and YYNGEE. V lost 4 bases and J lost 0; bases outside the gene matches: 4. This CDR3 is 16 amino acids long. In DNA, the CDR3 is TGTGCCAGCAGCAAGGGACTAGCGGGGACCTCCTACGAGCAGTACTTC. Translating gives CASSKGLAGTSYEQYF. Full variable domain (missing parts from reference TRBV9 and TRBJ2-7): DSGVTQTPKHLITATGQRVTLRCSPRSGDLSVYWYQQSLDQGLQFLIQYYNGEERAKGNILERFSAQQFPDLHSELNLSSLELGDSALYFCASSKGLAGTSYEQYFGPGTRLTVT.

The V gene is TRBV21-1, the J gene TRBJ2-7; the table's D call, TRBD1, was not checked against the DNA. TRBV21-1 is shown as a pseudogene. The CDR3 is 14 residues long. The CDR3 here is CASSAQQGTYEQYF. For the CDR3, the DNA is TGTGCCAGCAGCGCTCAGCAGGGGACCTACGAGCAGTACTTC.